This TCR beta chain derives from a study of T-cell memory formation after mild COVID-19. The overall study: TCR clusters were mostly donor specific.

In regard to this clonotype: What it binds is unknown.

After removal of 5 bases from V and 6 bases from J, the junction contained 9 bases not matched to a gene. CDR3 size: 14 residues. The germline V gene has CDR1 SGHRS and CDR2 YFSETQ. Broader study findings: A balance of CD4 and CD8 characterized clones contracting day 15 to 85, whereas later expanders leaned CD4+. Second-wave clones reaching peak frequency on day 37 lacked confirmed SARS-CoV-2 specificity.

With constant-segment primers, 5'RACE yielded cDNA libraries of TCR alpha and TCR beta that carried sample barcodes and UMIs. TCRdb re-analysed the 5' RACE reads in MiXCR, keeping a single row per CDR3 protein. Of about 270,000 distinct CDR3 sequences in the sample, 15% to 20% were seen once. The gene calls are TRBV5-1 and TRBJ1-1; TRBD1 matches 8 bases. The sequenced sample consisted of PBMCs or a T cell subset sorted from them (not recorded which). The receptor's source is a man between 18 and 35 years old who had mild COVID-19 (a few samples of this study predate the infection). Cell type and time point are not known. This CDR3 is CASRSVTGVAEAFF. DNA for the CDR3: TGCGCCAGCAGGTCAGTGACAGGGGTTGCTGAAGCTTTCTTT. Combining the CDR3 with reference TRBV5-1 and TRBJ1-1 gives the whole variable domain KAGVTQTPRYLIKTRGQQVTLSCSPISGHRSVSWYQQTPGQGLQFLFEYFSETQRNKGNFPGRFSGRQFSNSRSEMNVSTLELGDSALYLCASRSVTGVAEAFFGQGTRLTVV.